Listed below are T cell receptor beta chains from one sample, sequenced in a study of blood T cells in healthy people across ages. TCRdb itself ran the 5' RACE reads through MiXCR, one entry per CDR3 protein. The table has 650,000 to 900,000 distinct CDR3 sequences, roughly 60% seen once. Sample: blood. Receptors originate from a man aged 25 to 40 in good health. Both conserved end residues are part of each CDR3. The D gene is left open where the match is weak. Only some rows state a clone size, as once, few, many or a class for expanded clones.

d_gene,j_gene,abundance,v_gene,CDR3nt,CDR3aa
TRBD1,TRBJ2-1,.,TRBV10-3,TGTGCCATCAGTGAGGGGACAGGTTGGAACAATGAGCAGTTCTTC,CAISEGTGWNNEQFF
.,TRBJ2-3,.,TRBV7-9,TGTGCCAGCAGCACCGGGACCCACCGCGATACGCAGTATTTT,CASSTGTHRDTQYF
TRBD1,TRBJ1-4,few,TRBV5-1,TGCGCCAGCAGCCCCGCGACAGGGAGAAATGAAAAACTGTTTTTT,CASSPATGRNEKLFF
TRBD1,TRBJ2-7,.,TRBV30,TGTGCCTGGAGTGTCCAGACAGGGGTTTTGTGCGAGCAGTACTTC,CAWSVQTGVLCEQYF
TRBD2,TRBJ2-6,few,TRBV3-1,TGTGCCAGCAGCCAAGTTAGCGGGGGTCACTCAAGGGCCAACGTCCTGACTTTC,CASSQVSGGHSRANVLTF
.,TRBJ2-3,few,TRBV27,TGTGCCAGCAGTCATAACAGGGGCACAGATACGCAGTATTTT,CASSHNRGTDTQYF
TRBD2,TRBJ2-3,.,TRBV29-1,TGCAGCGTTGAAGATCGAGGGCGGGGGGGAATATCCGCAGATACGCAGTATTTT,CSVEDRGRGGISADTQYF
.,TRBJ2-7,.,TRBV20-1,TGCAGTGCCCCGGACTCCCGGGACGGCGAGCAGTACTTC,CSAPDSRDGEQYF
TRBD1,TRBJ2-7,.,TRBV7-2,TGTGCCAGCGACAGGGGCCAATCCTACGAGCAGTACTTC,CASDRGQSYEQYF
.,TRBJ1-2,.,TRBV6-5,TGTGCCAGCAGTTACTCTATAGGCTCTAACTATGGCTACACCTTC,CASSYSIGSNYGYTF
TRBD1,TRBJ1-6,.,TRBV7-2,TGTGCCAGCAGCGTCCAGGGACAGGGGCTTTCACCCCTCCACTTT,CASSVQGQGLSPLHF